These 18 T cell receptor beta chains were sequenced from one sample in a study of response to subunit inactivated influenza vaccine. TCRdb recomputed calls from the RT-PCR reads with MiXCR, one row per CDR3 protein. Counted here are under 750,000 distinct CDR3 sequences, roughly 12% occurring once; the ten biggest clones make up 10%. The sequenced sample was PBMCs from blood, obtained on the day of vaccination. These receptor sequences come from a man aged 50-60 years who received an inactivated influenza vaccine.

CDR3 DNA sequence: TGCGCCAGCAGCTTATCGGGACAGGAAAACATTCAGTACTTC. Amino acids: CASSLSGQENIQYF. The V and J genes are TRBV5-1 and TRBJ2-4, with 8 bases aligning to TRBD1. The CDR3 length is 14 residues. Germline values: CDR1 SGHRS, CDR2 YFSETQ. Trimming at V came to 2 bases and at J to 5 bases, leaving 3 bases not matched to a gene.

The chain combines TRBV7-6 with TRBJ2-3; 9 nucleotides line up with TRBD2. The V gene's germline CDR1 is SGHVS and CDR2 FNYEAQ. CDR3 length: 15 amino acids. Losses at the gene ends were 5 bases for V and 5 bases for J; bases not matched to a gene: 8. DNA for the CDR3: TGTGCCAGCAGCAAATCGGGACTAGCTTTAGATACGCAGTATTTT. This translates into CASSKSGLALDTQYF.

This chain uses TRBV29-1 with TRBJ2-5; 7 nucleotides match TRBD1. Germline V lookup: CDR1 SQVTM, CDR2 ANQGSEA. Germline trimming cut 4 bases from V and 2 bases from J; bases unmatched to any gene: 4. CDR3 length: 13 amino acids. For the CDR3, the DNA is TGCAGCGTTGGGGGGACAGTACAAGAGACCCAGTACTTC. Translated: CSVGGTVQETQYF.

In its sample, this clonotype was seen many times. An end of the junction does not agree with germline; a read error may underlie this. CDR3 sequence (DNA): TGCGCCAGCAGCTCCCAGGGCACAGATACGCAGTATTTT. Translating gives CASSSQGTDTQYF. This chain connects TRBV5-6 to TRBJ2-3; D is undetermined. There are 13 residues in the CDR3. Germline V gives CDR1 SGHDT, CDR2 YYEEEE.

This clonotype appeared a few times. Germline is not matched at one junction end, which may reflect a read error. This chain's CDR3 is CASSALAGEGTDTQYF. CDR3 sequence (DNA): TGTGCCAGCAGCGCCCTAGCGGGGGAGGGCACAGATACGCAGTACTTT. The chain uses TRBV9 and TRBJ2-3; TRBD2 matches 10 bases. CDR1 and CDR2 from the germline V gene are SGDLS and YYNGEE. The CDR3 sequence is 16 residues long.

This clonotype has ten or more counts. CDR3 region: CARQGAADTQYF. The CDR3 DNA sequence: TGTGCCAGACAGGGGGCGGCAGATACGCAGTATTTT. This rearrangement joins TRBV7-9 to TRBJ2-3; 9 bases map to TRBD1. Per germline, CDR1 SEHNR and CDR2 FQNEAQ (reference sequence). With 9 bases clipped from V and 4 bases from J, the junction kept 2 bases outside the gene matches. The CDR3 extends over 12 amino acids.

This clonotype was counted at least ten times. The chain links TRBV12-3 or TRBV12-4 to TRBJ1-1, with D unresolved. The CDR3 has 12 amino acids. The V end was cut by 8 bases, the J end by 14 bases, with 21 bases between. The CDR3 nucleotides read TGTGCCAGCCTAGGCAGGCGGGGAGGAGAATTCTTT. Protein sequence: CASLGRRGGEFF.

The V call is TRBV4-2, the J call TRBJ2-4, with TRBD2 as a possible D gene (5 bases). The CDR3 totals 17 residues. CDR1 is LGHNA and CDR2 is YNFKEQ in the germline V gene. Trimming pared 0 bases from V and 0 bases from J, leaving 12 bases between. The DNA of the CDR3 is TGTGCCAGCAGCCAAGATTCTGCTGGACTAGCCAAAAACATTCAGTACTTC. It specifies CASSQDSAGLAKNIQYF.

J is TRBJ2-7 and V is TRBV6-1; 12 bases line up with TRBD2. The length of the CDR3 is 14 residues. Per germline, CDR1 MNHNS and CDR2 SASEGT. V was clipped by 5 bases and J by 9 bases; unmatched bases: 8. The CDR3 DNA follows: TGTGCCAGCAGTCAGACTAGCGGGGGTGTATGGCAGTACTTC. It encodes CASSQTSGGVWQYF.

This clonotype came up a few times. V and J are TRBV5-5 and TRBJ1-2; D uncertain. In germline, CDR1 is SGHKS, CDR2 YYEKEE (reference sequence). This CDR3 comprises 12 residues. V lost 2 bases to trimming and J lost 12 bases, with 14 bases between them. The DNA for the CDR3 is TGTGCCAGCAGCTTTTCAGAAGGGTCCCACACCTTC. It is translated as CASSFSEGSHTF. Together with reference TRBV5-5 and TRBJ1-2, the CDR3 gives the full variable domain: DAGVTQSPTHLIKTRGQQVTLRCSPISGHKSVSWYQQVLGQGPQFIFQYYEKEERGRGNFPDRFSARQFPNYSSELNVNALLLGDSALYLCASSFSEGSHTFGSGTRLTVV.

Ten or more counts support this clonotype. At one of its ends the junction is not consistent with the germline gene, which may arise from a read error. This chain links TRBV7-9 with TRBJ2-1; D ambiguous. The CDR3 is made up of 11 amino acids. Per the germline V gene, CDR1 is SEHNR and CDR2 is FQNEAQ (reference sequence). The CDR3 protein is CASSLARTYIF. In DNA form, the CDR3 reads TGTGCCAGCAGCTTAGCCCGTACATACATCTTC.

This clonotype has at least ten counts. The chain has TRBV10-1 and TRBJ2-5; TRBD2 aligns across 9 bases. The CDR3 totals 13 residues. The V gene end was trimmed by 5 bases and the J gene end by 5 bases; junction bases not matched to a gene: 3. The germline CDR1 and CDR2 sequences are WNHNN and SYGVQD (reference sequence). The CDR3 protein is CASSLTSGETQYF. In DNA form, the CDR3 reads TGCGCCAGCAGTTTGACTAGCGGCGAGACCCAGTACTTC.

The rearrangement uses TRBV19 and TRBJ1-6; TRBD1 aligns across 8 bases. The CDR3 contains 16 residues. The germline gives CDR1 LNHDA, CDR2 SQIVND (reference sequence). The V and J ends lost 4 bases and 7 bases, in that order; junction bases with no gene match: 9. The CDR3 nucleotides read TGTGCCAGTAGTAGGGGGACAGGAAGAGGGAATTCACCCCTCCACTTT. This codes for CASSRGTGRGNSPLHF.

J is TRBJ2-1 and V is TRBV11-3, with 16 bases identical to TRBD2. The CDR3 loop spans 16 amino acids. CDR1 and CDR2 (germline): SGHNT, YENEEA. Losses at the gene ends were 4 bases for V and 12 bases for J; bases not matched to a gene: 9. In nucleotides, the CDR3 is TGTGCCAGCAGCTCCGGGACTAGCGGGAGGGCCGGGCGGCAGTTCTTC. Translation: CASSSGTSGRAGRQFF. Full variable domain (rest looked up from reference TRBV11-3 and TRBJ2-1): EAGVVQSPRYKIIEKKQPVAFWCNPISGHNTLYWYLQNLGQGPELLIRYENEEAVDDSQLPKDRFSAERLKGVDSTLKIQPAELGDSAVYLCASSSGTSGRAGRQFFGPGTRLTVL.

In this sample, this clonotype turned up a few times. The genes are TRBV5-5 and TRBJ2-1; D uncertain. The CDR3 loop spans 13 amino acids. The V end lost 6 bases, the J end lost 7 bases, and 14 bases lay between the germline ends. Germline CDR1 is SGHKS and CDR2 is YYEKEE (reference sequence). CDR3 DNA sequence: TGTGCCAGCACCCTCTGGGTCAGTAATGAGCAGTTCTTC. Its protein product is CASTLWVSNEQFF.

This clonotype was picked up many times. The chain carries TRBV28 and TRBJ1-2; no clear D. The CDR3 is 14 residues long. The germline V gene has CDR1 MDHEN and CDR2 SYDVKM. V was clipped by 3 bases and J by 3 bases, with 11 bases between them. CDR3 nucleotides: TGTGCCAGCAGTTTGCGGTTAAGCGACTATGGCTACACCTTC. The encoded protein is CASSLRLSDYGYTF.

In this sample, this clonotype turned up a few times. V usage is TRBV25-1 and J usage is TRBJ1-2; D gene unclear. The germline gives CDR1 MGHDK, CDR2 SYGVNS. This CDR3 region has 11 residues. V gave up 5 bases and J gave up 5 bases, with 6 bases separating them. CDR3 protein: CASSTKYGYTF. In nucleotides, the CDR3 is TGTGCCAGCAGTACCAAGTATGGCTACACCTTC.

This clonotype was detected a few times. The V call is TRBV9, the J call TRBJ1-1, with a weak D call TRBD1 (5 bases). With 0 bases removed from V and 5 bases from J, the gap between germline ends came to 11 bases. The length of the CDR3 is 14 residues. CDR1 and CDR2 from the germline V gene are SGDLS and YYNGEE. The CDR3 spells CASSVAGGGTEAFF. The CDR3 nucleotides read TGTGCCAGCAGCGTAGCTGGGGGGGGGACTGAAGCTTTCTTT.